Below are 9 T cell receptor beta chains sequenced from a single sample in a study of tumor and adjacent non-tumor tissue in lung cancer. A modified ARM-PCR protocol with three rounds of nested PCR amplified TCRbeta. One entry per CDR3 protein results from TCRdb running MiXCR on the multiplex PCR reads. Of 100,000 or so distinct CDR3 sequences in the sample, approximately 65% were seen once. This sample's RNA came from whole unsorted tissue. Distant lung tissue was collected more than 3 cm away from the tumor edge. Input material: distant non-tumor lung tissue. The receptors come from a man younger than 40 with non-small cell lung cancer.

The V and J genes are TRBV20-1 and TRBJ2-7; TRBD2 matches at 9 bases. This CDR3 contains 16 residues. The V and J ends lost 5 bases and 0 bases, in that order; junction bases with no gene match: 11. Germline V gene sequence: CDR1 DFQATT, CDR2 SNEGSKA (reference sequence). DNA for the CDR3: TGCAGTGCTGAAAGGTCCAGCGGGGGGAGCTCCTACGAGCAGTACTTC. Amino acids: CSAERSSGGSSYEQYF.

This sequence joins TRBV11-3 and TRBJ1-1, with D uncertain. The CDR3 sequence is 12 residues long. Germline-derived CDR1 and CDR2 are SGHNT and YENEEA. V lost 10 bases and J lost 0, with 9 bases in between. The CDR3 DNA is TGTGCCATAAGCTTAGTGAACACTGAAGCTTTCTTT. It codes for CAISLVNTEAFF.

In the case of this clonotype: One base away lies a much larger clone, so this may be a sequencing read error. In nucleotides, the CDR3 is TGTGCCAGCAGTTTATCGGGAGGGTTGGACGAGCAGTACTTC. Its protein is CASSLSGGLDEQYF. V gene TRBV12-3 or TRBV12-4 combines with J gene TRBJ2-7; 8 positions agree with TRBD2. The CDR3 is 14 amino acids. Trimming cost V 2 bases and J 5 bases; bases outside gene matches: 5.

A remark on this clonotype: The junction shows a germline mismatch at one end, possibly a read error. V and J are TRBV11-3 and TRBJ2-5; possibly TRBD2 for D (6 bases). CDR1 is SGHNT and CDR2 is YENEEA in the germline V gene. The CDR3 totals 15 residues. Here the CDR3 reads CPSSLEAGGQETQYF. The CDR3 DNA follows: TGTCCCAGCAGCTTAGAAGCAGGAGGGCAAGAGACCCAGTACTTT.

This clonotype was detected only a few times. A much larger clone differs by one base, so this may be a read error. V gene TRBV12-3 or TRBV12-4 combines with J gene TRBJ2-2; a weak D match, TRBD2 (7 bases). CDR3 length: 15 amino acids. Deletions cut 7 bases from V and 4 bases from J, with 16 bases between. CDR3 sequence: CASNSAGASTGELFF. In DNA, the CDR3 is TGTGCCAGCAATTCCGCGGGGGCCTCCACCGGGGAGCTGTTTTTT.

V usage is TRBV20-1 and J usage is TRBJ2-7; 9 nucleotides line up with TRBD2. The J segment lost 8 bases and the V segment lost 1 base, leaving 6 bases of the junction unmatched. Germline-derived CDR1 and CDR2 are DFQATT and SNEGSKA (reference sequence). The CDR3 spans 13 residues. The CDR3 protein is CSARASGVYKQYF. CDR3 nucleotide sequence: TGCAGTGCTAGAGCTAGCGGGGTGTACAAGCAGTACTTC.

Comment on this clonotype: One base away lies a much larger clone, so this may be a sequencing read error. The chain has TRBV6-1 and TRBJ2-1; no reliable D call. This CDR3 is 14 amino acids long. CDR1 and CDR2 from the germline V gene are MNHNS and SASEGT. In nucleotides, the CDR3 is TGTGCCAGCGGTGAAGCATCTGGACACAATGAGCAGTTCTTC. Translating gives CASGEASGHNEQFF.

With regard to this clonotype: The conserved phenylalanine or tryptophan normally closing the CDR3 is absent here, so this likely arose from a read error. This chain uses TRBV6-5 with TRBJ2-7; D ambiguous. This CDR3 is 12 amino acids long. The germline V gene has CDR1 MNHEY and CDR2 SVGAGI. In DNA, the CDR3 is TGTGCCAACAGTTACTCGACGGACGAGCAGTACTAC. Protein sequence: CANSYSTDEQYY.

A remark on this clonotype: At one end, the junction sequence differs from germline, possibly due to a read error. The J gene is TRBJ2-1, the V gene TRBV4-3, with D perhaps TRBD1 or TRBD2 (5 bases each). There are 15 residues in the CDR3. Germline assignment: CDR1 LGHNA and CDR2 YSLEER. CDR3 DNA sequence: TGCGCCAACAGCCATGGGGCAGGGAGATACAATGAGCAGCTCTTC. Its translation is CANSHGAGRYNEQLF.